These 20 T cell receptor beta chains share one sample of origin, sequenced in a study of T cell responses to AZD1222 COVID-19 vaccine. The data were produced by immunoSEQ multiplex PCR, yet TCRdb's version contains in-frame clones alone and is incomplete. The sample records about 140,000 clones, about 92% being singletons. The specimen comprised peripheral blood, sampled 28 days after the second AZD1222 dose. The receptors were sampled from an adult who received the AZD1222 COVID-19 vaccine.

CDR3 residues: CASSHLGTSTDTQYF. CDR3 nucleotide sequence: TGCGCCAGCAGCCACCTCGGGACTAGCACAGATACGCAGTATTTT. This chain uses TRBV4-3 with TRBJ2-3; TRBD2 is a possible D gene (6 bases). This CDR3 contains 15 residues. The germline V gene encodes CDR1 LGHNA and CDR2 YSLEER. V was shortened by 3 bases and J by 0 bases, with 10 bases between the two germline ends.

This chain links TRBV10-3 with TRBJ2-7; D not resolved. In germline, CDR1 is ENHRY, CDR2 SYGVKD. Trimming left V 9 bases short and J 0 bases short, with 12 bases between. The CDR3 consists of 13 residues. In DNA, the CDR3 is TGTGCCATTGCGACACAAAGCTCCTACGAGCAGTACTTC. It specifies CAIATQSSYEQYF.

V is TRBV25-1 and J is TRBJ1-1; TRBD1 might be the D (5 bases). Germline V gives CDR1 MGHDK, CDR2 SYGVNS. The V end lost 3 bases, the J end lost 4 bases, and 12 bases lay between the germline ends. This CDR3 has 14 amino acids. The CDR3 here is CASSEAGGRTEAFF. Here the CDR3 DNA reads TGTGCCAGCAGTGAGGCGGGGGGTCGCACTGAAGCTTTCTTT.

The V and J genes are TRBV7-9 and TRBJ2-3, with D perhaps matching TRBD1 (6 bases). CDR3 length equals 12 residues. The ends were cut back, 4 bases at V and 4 bases at J, with 6 bases in the middle. CDR1 SEHNR and CDR2 FQNEAQ come from the germline V gene (reference sequence). For the CDR3, the DNA is TGTGCCAGCAGCTCAGGGGCAGATACGCAGTATTTT. This encodes CASSSGADTQYF.

The chain employs TRBV11-2 and TRBJ1-4; tentatively, D is TRBD1 (6 bases). Germline V gene lookup returns CDR1 SGHAT and CDR2 FQNNGV. V was shortened by 1 base and J by 15 bases, with 15 bases between the two germline ends. The CDR3 spans 13 residues. The CDR3 spells CASSLALEGEVFF. The CDR3 region has the DNA TGTGCCAGCAGCTTAGCCCTTGAGGGGGAGGTGTTTTTT.

This clone showed up just a few times. The chain couples TRBV7-8 to TRBJ1-1; the D is unclear. Germline assignment: CDR1 SGHVS and CDR2 FQNEAQ. This CDR3 is built from 13 residues. Trimming took 5 bases from V and 7 from J, leaving 14 bases between them. The CDR3 loop reads CASSPVPSGEAFF. Written as DNA, the CDR3 is TGTGCCAGCAGCCCCGTCCCTTCAGGTGAAGCTTTCTTT.

The rearrangement uses TRBV10-2 and TRBJ2-7; 12 bases are a match to TRBD2. V lost 2 bases, J lost 5 bases, and 16 bases stayed unmatched. Germline CDR1 is WSHSY and CDR2 is SAAADI. There are 19 residues in the CDR3. CDR3 in amino acids: CASSETPLTSGSGNHEQYF. The CDR3 DNA sequence: TGCGCCAGCAGTGAGACCCCTTTGACTAGCGGGAGCGGTAACCACGAGCAGTACTTC.

The genes are TRBV30 and TRBJ2-5; D is ambiguous. Germline V gene sequence: CDR1 GTSNPN, CDR2 SVGIG (reference sequence). Trimming removed 1 base from V and 1 base from J, with 4 bases in between. The CDR3 loop spans 12 amino acids. CDR3 in amino acids: CAWSGFQETQYF. The CDR3 nucleotides are TGTGCCTGGAGTGGCTTCCAAGAGACCCAGTACTTC.

This clone has just one count. The V and J genes are TRBV5-1 and TRBJ2-5, with 7 bases aligning to TRBD2. Germline V gene sequence: CDR1 SGHRS, CDR2 YFSETQ. V trimming: 0 bases; J trimming: 4 bases; junction bases outside the gene matches: 0. This CDR3 spans 13 amino acids. DNA for the CDR3: TGCGCCAGCAGCTTGGGCGGGGGAGAGACCCAGTACTTC. The encoded protein is CASSLGGGETQYF.

The chain has TRBV28 and TRBJ1-1, with D possibly matching TRBD1 (5 bases). Trimming cost V 3 bases and J 0 bases, with 8 bases left between them. Per the germline V gene, CDR1 is MDHEN and CDR2 is SYDVKM. The CDR3 spans 14 residues. DNA of the CDR3: TGTGCCAGCAGTTTCGACAGATTGAACACTGAAGCTTTCTTT. Translation gives CASSFDRLNTEAFF.

The V gene is TRBV28, the J gene TRBJ2-5; D possibly matches TRBD1 or TRBD2 (6 bases each). The CDR3 runs 13 residues. V dropped 2 bases and J dropped 4 bases, with 8 bases sitting between them. Per germline, CDR1 MDHEN and CDR2 SYDVKM. The CDR3 loop is CASSLPGAETQYF. CDR3 bases: TGTGCCAGCAGTTTACCGGGGGCAGAGACCCAGTACTTC.

The genes are TRBV28 and TRBJ1-1, with D possibly TRBD1 on 5 matching bases. Germline lookup yields CDR1 MDHEN and CDR2 SYDVKM. V lost 0 bases to trimming and J lost 7 bases, with 12 bases between them. This CDR3 has 14 residues. Here the CDR3 reads CASSLWQERGEAFF. CDR3 DNA sequence: TGTGCCAGCAGTTTATGGCAGGAAAGGGGTGAAGCTTTCTTT.

The rearrangement uses TRBV7-2 and TRBJ2-7; D unresolved. The CDR3 loop spans 12 amino acids. Trimming removed 5 bases from V and 0 bases from J, with 5 bases in between. CDR1 is SGHTA, CDR2 FQGNSA, per germline. The CDR3 coding sequence is TGTGCCAGCAGCCCCAGCTCCTACGAGCAGTACTTC. It is translated as CASSPSSYEQYF.

V gene TRBV10-3 combines with J gene TRBJ2-1, with TRBD2 matching 11 bases. The germline V gene has CDR1 ENHRY and CDR2 SYGVKD. The CDR3 covers 15 residues. V lost 7 bases to trimming and J lost 8 bases; unmatched junction nucleotides: 10. The CDR3 DNA sequence: TGTGCCATCACCCCCGGGACTAGCGGCCTCGATGAGCAGTTCTTC. Protein product: CAITPGTSGLDEQFF.

The V and J genes are TRBV19 and TRBJ1-2; 7 nucleotides match TRBD1. CDR1 is LNHDA and CDR2 is SQIVND in the germline V gene (reference sequence). The trim removed 5 bases at V and 2 bases at J, leaving 11 bases unmatched. The CDR3 is 16 amino acids. The CDR3 DNA follows: TGTGCCAGTAGTCCTTTGGGGGACAGATCGAACTATGGCTACACCTTC. It translates to CASSPLGDRSNYGYTF. Full variable domain (outside the CDR3, taken from reference TRBV19 and TRBJ1-2): DGGITQSPKYLFRKEGQNVTLSCEQNLNHDAMYWYRQDPGQGLRLIYYSQIVNDFQKGDIAEGYSVSREKKESFPLTVTSAQKNPTAFYLCASSPLGDRSNYGYTFGSGTRLTVV.

This chain joins TRBV3-1 (or the pseudogene TRBV3-2) and TRBJ2-7, with a weak D call TRBD1 (5 bases). The germline gives CDR1 LGHDT, CDR2 YNNKEL (reference sequence). The CDR3 covers 14 residues. V dropped 1 base and J dropped 0 bases, with 7 bases sitting between them. The CDR3 loop reads CASSQGQSSYEQYF. As DNA, the CDR3 is TGTGCCAGCAGCCAAGGACAGAGCTCCTACGAGCAGTACTTC.

This CDR3 reads CASRPPRVNTEAFF. CDR3 sequence (DNA): TGTGCCAGCAGGCCCCCGCGGGTGAACACTGAAGCTTTCTTT. This chain links TRBV6-5 with TRBJ1-1; no definite D call. Trimming shortened V by 6 bases and J by 0 bases, and 11 bases separated the two germline ends. The length of the CDR3 is 14 residues. Germline CDR1 and CDR2: MNHEY and SVGAGI.

The chain uses TRBV9 and TRBJ2-7; D is possibly TRBD1 (5 bases). The CDR3 has 14 amino acids. Germline CDR1 is SGDLS and CDR2 is YYNGEE. V was trimmed by 3 bases and J by 2 bases, leaving 12 bases between them. CDR3 sequence (DNA): TGTGCCAGCAGCGAGGACAAAAACCCCTACGAGCAGTACTTC. Amino acid sequence: CASSEDKNPYEQYF.

This clone came up once. The J gene is TRBJ2-1, the V gene TRBV7-2, with D possibly TRBD2 on 6 matching bases. Germline assignment: CDR1 SGHTA and CDR2 FQGNSA. V was cut by 2 bases and J by 2 bases, with 16 bases left in between. This CDR3 comprises 17 residues. In nucleotides, the CDR3 is TGTGCCAGCAGCTTACGATCCGGGAGAGGGGCCTACAATGAGCAGTTCTTC. Residues: CASSLRSGRGAYNEQFF.

The chain combines TRBV4-1 with TRBJ1-1, with 7 nucleotides matching TRBD1. Trimming removed 3 bases from V and 1 base from J; junction bases left unmatched: 5. This CDR3 has 15 residues. Germline loops: CDR1 MGHRA, CDR2 YSYEKL. CDR3 in amino acids: CASSHPGTENTEAFF. The CDR3, as DNA: TGCGCCAGCAGCCATCCCGGGACAGAGAACACTGAAGCTTTCTTT.